This record looks at one TCR beta chain sequence and its context. The data belong to a study of blood T cell repertoires in COVID-19. Measured with immunoSEQ multiplex PCR; TCRdb has only the in-frame clones, and not every one. The sample has 180,000 or so clones, roughly 82% seen once; the top ten hold roughly 9.6%. Germline V CDR1 and CDR2: PRHDT, FYEKMQ (reference sequence). This CDR3 spans 16 amino acids. V was pared by 5 bases and J by 2 bases, with 17 bases between. The receptor's source is a man in his fifties or sixties who had recovered from COVID-19. Material: PBMCs or T cells enriched from blood (not recorded which). The V gene is TRBV13, the J gene TRBJ2-3; D possibly corresponds to TRBD2 (5 bases). Written as DNA, the CDR3 is TGTGCCAGCAGCCGCCACCAGGCCGGGAACACAGATACGCAGTATTTT. The encoded protein is CASSRHQAGNTDTQYF.